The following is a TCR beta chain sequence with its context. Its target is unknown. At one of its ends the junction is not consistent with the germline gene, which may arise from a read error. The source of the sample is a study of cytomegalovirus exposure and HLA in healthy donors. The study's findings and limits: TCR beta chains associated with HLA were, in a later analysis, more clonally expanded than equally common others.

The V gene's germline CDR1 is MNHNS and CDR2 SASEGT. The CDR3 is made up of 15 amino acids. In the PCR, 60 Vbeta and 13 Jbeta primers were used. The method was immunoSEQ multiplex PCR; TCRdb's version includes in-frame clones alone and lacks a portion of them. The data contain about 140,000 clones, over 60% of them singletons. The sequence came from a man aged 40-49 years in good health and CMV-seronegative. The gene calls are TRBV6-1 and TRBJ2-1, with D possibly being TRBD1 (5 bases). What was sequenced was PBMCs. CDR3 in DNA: TGTGCCAGCAGTGAAGCGCCCCGACAGAGGAATGGGCAGTTCTTC. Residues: CASSEAPRQRNGQFF.